This T cell receptor (beta chain) was recovered during a study of memory CD4+ T cells and cytomegalovirus serostatus. The repertoire was sequenced with immunoSEQ multiplex PCR; TCRdb's copy has only in-frame clones and lacks some. Here the sample spans some 50,000 clones, around 80% being singletons. Germline assignment: CDR1 MDHEN and CDR2 SYDVKM. The CDR3 runs 14 residues. Trimming shortened V by 5 bases and J by 8 bases, and 15 bases separated the two germline ends. Single viable CD3+CD4+CD8-CD45RO+ cells were sorted as the memory CD4+ T cells. Serum IgG to CMV pp150, pp28, p38 and p52 defined serostatus. After thawing, CD4+ T cells were positively selected.

This sequence joins TRBV28 and TRBJ1-4, with D hard to call. Sequencing was done on a sample of memory CD4+ T cells from blood. The source is an adult in good health and CMV-seronegative. CDR3 amino acids: CASSTLDSGEKLFF. The CDR3, as DNA: TGTGCCAGCAGTACCCTTGATTCGGGGGAAAAACTGTTTTTT.